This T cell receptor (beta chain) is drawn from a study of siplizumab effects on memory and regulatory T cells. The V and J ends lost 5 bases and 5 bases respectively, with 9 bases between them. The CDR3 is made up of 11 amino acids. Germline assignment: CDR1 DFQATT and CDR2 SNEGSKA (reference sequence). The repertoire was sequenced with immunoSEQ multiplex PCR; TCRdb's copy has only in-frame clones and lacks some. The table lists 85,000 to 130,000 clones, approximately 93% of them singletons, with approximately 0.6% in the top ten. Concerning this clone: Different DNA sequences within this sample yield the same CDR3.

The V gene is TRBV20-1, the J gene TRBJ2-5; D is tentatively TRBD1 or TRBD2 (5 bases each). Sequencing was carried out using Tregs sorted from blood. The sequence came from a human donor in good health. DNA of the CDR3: TGCAGTGCTCGGTGGGGGGAGACCCAGTACTTC. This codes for CSARWGETQYF.